A single sample gave rise to the 2 T cell receptor beta chains below, sequenced in a study of blood T cell repertoires in COVID-19. Sequencing used immunoSEQ multiplex PCR; TCRdb keeps in-frame clones, though not all of them. The table lists tens of thousands of clones, 70% to 75% of them singletons. The sequenced sample consisted of peripheral blood. These receptors were collected from a man between 60 and 75 years old with acute or convalescent COVID-19.

The chain employs TRBV18 and TRBJ2-7, with TRBD2 matching over 8 bases. The CDR3 is made up of 16 amino acids. Per the germline V gene, CDR1 is KGHSH and CDR2 is LQKENI. Trimming removed 6 bases from V and 0 bases from J; junction bases left unmatched: 10. CDR3 in DNA: TGTGCCAGCTCTCGATATGTGCGGGGGGCCTCCTACGAGCAGTACGTC. Residues: CASSRYVRGASYEQYV.

The rearrangement uses TRBV2 and TRBJ2-1, with D possibly matching TRBD2 (6 bases). V was shortened by 6 bases and J by 9 bases, with 12 bases between the two germline ends. The V gene's germline CDR1 is SNHLY and CDR2 FYNNEI. This CDR3 region has 12 residues. CDR3 protein: CASSLTRGEQFF. Written as DNA, the CDR3 is TGTGCCAGCAGCCTGACTAGGGGTGAGCAGTTCTTC. The whole variable domain, filled in from reference TRBV2 and TRBJ2-1, reads EPEVTQTPSHQVTQMGQEVILRCVPISNHLYFYWYRQILGQKVEFLVSFYNNEISEKSEIFDDQFSVERPDGSNFTLKIRSTKLEDSAMYFCASSLTRGEQFFGPGTRLTVL.